This T cell receptor (beta chain) was identified during a study of T-cell reconstitution after alpha-beta-depleted transplantation in children. Germline CDR1 is SGHDT and CDR2 is YYEEEE. This CDR3 has 14 residues. V lost 0 bases, J lost 5 bases, and 12 bases lay in between. This sample's TCRbeta library carried unique molecular identifier barcodes. TCRdb called the PCR reads again in MiXCR, with one record for every CDR3 protein. The sample lists roughly 500,000 distinct CDR3 sequences, around 13% occurring once. This clonotype has just a few counts. The source of this sequence is a human donor who donated a stem cell graft to a child with combined immunodeficiency. The sample consisted of PBMCs from the stem cell graft donor, taken from the stem cell graft. The chain couples TRBV5-6 to TRBJ2-7, with D possibly being TRBD1 (5 bases). The CDR3: CASSLGPGRDEQYF. The CDR3 nucleotides are TGTGCCAGCAGCTTGGGACCGGGCAGGGACGAGCAGTACTTC.